The 3 T cell receptor beta chains below all came from one sample that was sequenced in a study of blood T cell repertoires in COVID-19. Produced via immunoSEQ multiplex PCR; TCRdb's table is partial and in-frame only. The sample consists of 60,000 to 80,000 clones, less than 90% of them appearing once. Sample: peripheral blood. The origin of the receptors is a man aged 45-60 years with active COVID-19.

This rearrangement joins TRBV7-6 to TRBJ2-3, with 11 positions matching TRBD2. V lost 5 bases, J lost 5 bases, and 6 bases stayed unmatched. Per germline, CDR1 SGHVS and CDR2 FNYEAQ. There are 15 residues in the CDR3. For the CDR3, the DNA is TGTGCCAGCAGCCTACTAGCGGGAGTGCAAGATACGCAGTATTTT. Translation gives CASSLLAGVQDTQYF.

This clone is medium-sized (0.01 to 0.1%). The rearrangement uses TRBV19 and TRBJ1-2, with a weak D call TRBD1 (5 bases). Germline assignment: CDR1 LNHDA and CDR2 SQIVND (reference sequence). V lost 1 base, J lost 7 bases, and 10 bases lay in between. The CDR3 loop spans 13 amino acids. This CDR3 is CASSIVGTSGYTF. The CDR3 DNA reads TGTGCCAGTAGTATAGTAGGGACTAGTGGCTACACCTTC.

The rearrangement links TRBV5-1 to TRBJ2-7; D might be TRBD2 (6 bases). Germline assignment: CDR1 SGHRS and CDR2 YFSETQ. The CDR3 has 14 residues. V lost 1 base and J 4 bases, leaving 12 bases between the germline ends. The CDR3, as DNA: TGCGCCAGCAGCTTGCTGGTCGGGAGTTACGAGCAGTACTTC. Translating it yields CASSLLVGSYEQYF.